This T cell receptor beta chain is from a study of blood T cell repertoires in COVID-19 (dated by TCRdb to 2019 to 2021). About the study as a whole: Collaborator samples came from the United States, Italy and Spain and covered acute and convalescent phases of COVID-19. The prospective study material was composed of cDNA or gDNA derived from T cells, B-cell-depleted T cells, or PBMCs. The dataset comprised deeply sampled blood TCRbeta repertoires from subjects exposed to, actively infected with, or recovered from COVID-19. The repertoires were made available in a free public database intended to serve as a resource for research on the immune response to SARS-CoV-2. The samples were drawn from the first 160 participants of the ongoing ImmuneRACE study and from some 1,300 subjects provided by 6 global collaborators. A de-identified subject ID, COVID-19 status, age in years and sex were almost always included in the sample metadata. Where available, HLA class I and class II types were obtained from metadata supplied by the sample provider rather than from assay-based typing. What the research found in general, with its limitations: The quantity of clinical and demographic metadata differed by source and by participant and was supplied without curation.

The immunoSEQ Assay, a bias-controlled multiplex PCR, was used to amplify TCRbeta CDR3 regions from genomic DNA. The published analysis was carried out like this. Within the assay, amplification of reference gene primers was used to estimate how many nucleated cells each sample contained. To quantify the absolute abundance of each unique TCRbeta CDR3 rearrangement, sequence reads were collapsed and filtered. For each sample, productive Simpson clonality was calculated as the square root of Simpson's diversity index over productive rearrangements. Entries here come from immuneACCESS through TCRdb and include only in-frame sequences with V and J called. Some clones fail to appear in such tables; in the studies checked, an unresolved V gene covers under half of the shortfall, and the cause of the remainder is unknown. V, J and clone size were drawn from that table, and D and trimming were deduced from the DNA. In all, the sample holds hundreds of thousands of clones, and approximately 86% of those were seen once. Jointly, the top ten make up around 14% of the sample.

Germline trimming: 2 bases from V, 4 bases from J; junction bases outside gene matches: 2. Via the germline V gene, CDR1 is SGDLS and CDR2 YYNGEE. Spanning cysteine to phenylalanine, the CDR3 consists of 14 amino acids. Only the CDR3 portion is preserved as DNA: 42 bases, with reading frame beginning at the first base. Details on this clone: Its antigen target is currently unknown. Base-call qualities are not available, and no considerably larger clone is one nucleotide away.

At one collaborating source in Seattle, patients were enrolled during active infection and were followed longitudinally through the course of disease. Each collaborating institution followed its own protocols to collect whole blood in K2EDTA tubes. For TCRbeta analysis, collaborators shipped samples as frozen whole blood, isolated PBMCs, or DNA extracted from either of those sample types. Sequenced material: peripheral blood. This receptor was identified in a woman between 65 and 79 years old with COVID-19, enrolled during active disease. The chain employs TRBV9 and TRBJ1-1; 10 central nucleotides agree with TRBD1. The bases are TGTGCCAGCAGCGTCAGGACAGGGGGCACTGAAGCTTTCTTT. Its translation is CASSVRTGGTEAFF.